This record covers a single TCR beta chain. This record comes from a study of OX40 agonist ivuxolimab in advanced cancers. Study-wide context: In this trial design, patients received ivuxolimab intravenously at 0.01 to 10 mg/kg every 2 weeks.

The V gene's germline CDR1 is SGHRS and CDR2 YFSETQ. The CDR3 spans 16 residues. With 4 bases removed from V and 1 base from J, the gap between germline ends came to 17 bases. Measured with immunoSEQ multiplex PCR; TCRdb has only the in-frame clones, and not every one. The sample includes roughly 40,000 clones, about 90% of them seen just once. This sequence originates from an adult with an advanced solid tumor such as melanoma, head and neck, liver or kidney cancer. The sequences come from CD4+ or CD8+ T cells sorted from blood, collected in a trial of the OX40 agonist ivuxolimab. This rearrangement joins TRBV5-1 to TRBJ1-1; TRBD1 might be the D (5 bases). The CDR3 reads CASSPYPATENTEAFF. DNA of the CDR3: TGCGCCAGCAGCCCCTATCCCGCGACAGAGAACACTGAAGCTTTCTTT.